The 12 T cell receptor beta chains below all came from one sample that was sequenced in a study of cytomegalovirus exposure and HLA in healthy donors. The assay was immunoSEQ multiplex PCR, and TCRdb's table has in-frame clones only and misses some. The sample yields 300,000 to 400,000 clones, roughly 90% seen once. The sequencing sample was made of PBMCs. All receptors come from a man younger than 40 in good health and CMV-seronegative.

V is TRBV7-8 and J is TRBJ2-7, with TRBD1 matching 9 bases. This CDR3 is built from 13 residues. Germline V gene sequence: CDR1 SGHVS, CDR2 FQNEAQ. The V gene end was trimmed by 5 bases and the J gene end by 3 bases; junction bases not matched to a gene: 2. The CDR3 loop is CASSEDRGYEQYF. The CDR3 nucleotides read TGTGCCAGCAGCGAGGACAGGGGCTACGAGCAGTACTTC.

This rearrangement joins TRBV27 to TRBJ2-1; a possible D gene is TRBD1 (6 bases). CDR3 length equals 14 residues. V was pared by 2 bases and J by 4 bases, with 9 bases between. Germline V gene data show CDR1 as MNHEY and CDR2 as SMNVEV (reference sequence). CDR3 in amino acids: CASSLTQGYNEQFF. DNA of the CDR3: TGTGCCAGCAGTTTAACTCAGGGGTACAATGAGCAGTTCTTC.

This chain connects TRBV4-1 to TRBJ2-7, with a weak D call TRBD1 (5 bases). In germline, CDR1 is MGHRA, CDR2 YSYEKL. V lost 4 bases and J lost 3, with 16 bases in between. The CDR3 length is 15 residues. The CDR3: CASSPSDKTHYEQYF. Written as DNA, the CDR3 is TGCGCCAGCAGCCCTTCGGACAAAACACACTACGAGCAGTACTTC.

V and J are TRBV5-4 and TRBJ2-7; D perhaps matches TRBD1 (5 bases). Germline CDR1 SGHNT, CDR2 YYREEE (reference sequence). Trimming pared 0 bases from V and 5 bases from J, leaving 12 bases between. This CDR3 has 14 amino acids. For the CDR3, the DNA is TGTGCCAGCAGCTTGGTATCAGGGCCCCACGAGCAGTACTTC. Translating gives CASSLVSGPHEQYF.

The chain combines TRBV19 with TRBJ1-5; weak D call: TRBD1 (5 bases). The CDR3 extends over 16 amino acids. Germline CDR1 is LNHDA and CDR2 is SQIVND (reference sequence). The V and J ends lost 2 bases and 7 bases respectively, with 18 bases between them. The CDR3 loop reads CASSISRGSNWQPQHF. The DNA of the CDR3 is TGTGCCAGTAGTATAAGTCGGGGGAGTAATTGGCAGCCCCAGCATTTT.

This chain connects TRBV7-9 to TRBJ1-1; TRBD1 might be the D (5 bases). Germline CDR1 SEHNR, CDR2 FQNEAQ (reference sequence). CDR3 size: 12 residues. The CDR3 DNA follows: TGTGCAAAGGACATTTTGAACACTGAAGCTTTCTTT. Its protein is CAKDILNTEAFF.

This clone was detected only once. The rearrangement joins TRBV2 to TRBJ2-1, with D perhaps matching TRBD2 (6 bases). The V and J ends lost 2 bases and 6 bases respectively, with 14 bases between them. The CDR3 length is 15 residues. Germline CDR1 SNHLY, CDR2 FYNNEI. CDR3 in DNA: TGTGCCAGCAGTGAAAGGGTCGGGGGAGTCAATGAGCAGTTCTTC. Translation: CASSERVGGVNEQFF.

V gene TRBV7-2 combines with J gene TRBJ2-1; 11 nucleotides line up with TRBD2. The V gene's germline CDR1 is SGHTA and CDR2 FQGNSA. Trimming at V came to 5 bases and at J to 3 bases, leaving 9 bases not matched to a gene. The CDR3 loop spans 17 amino acids. The CDR3 DNA is TGTGCCAGCAGCGCTACCGGACTAGCGGGCCTCTACAATGAGCAGTTCTTC. Amino acid sequence: CASSATGLAGLYNEQFF.

The chain couples TRBV14 to TRBJ2-7; 9 nucleotides line up with TRBD1. Per the germline V gene, CDR1 is SGHDN and CDR2 is FVKESK. With V trimmed by 4 bases and J by 3 bases, 4 bases remained unmatched. The CDR3 loop spans 14 amino acids. This chain's CDR3 is CASSRGTGIYEQYF. CDR3 bases: TGTGCCAGCAGCCGCGGGACAGGGATCTACGAGCAGTACTTC.

The chain links TRBV27 to TRBJ2-2; 9 nucleotides line up with TRBD2. Germline V gene sequence: CDR1 MNHEY, CDR2 SMNVEV (reference sequence). V shed 7 bases, J shed 3 bases, and the junction held 12 bases outside the gene matches. CDR3 length: 17 residues. The CDR3 bases are TGTGCCAGCAAAAACATCGCAGCGGGGGGATACACCGGGGAGCTGTTTTTT. It encodes CASKNIAAGGYTGELFF.

V usage is TRBV5-8 and J usage is TRBJ2-5; 12 positions agree with TRBD2. In germline, CDR1 is SGHTS, CDR2 YDEGEE. V was pared by 3 bases and J by 7 bases, with 7 bases of the junction left unmatched. The CDR3 loop spans 15 amino acids. CDR3 residues: CASSSSGGAVVTQYF. In nucleotides, the CDR3 is TGTGCCAGCAGCTCTAGCGGGGGGGCCGTGGTGACCCAGTACTTC. The entire variable domain, with the rest obtained from reference TRBV5-8 and TRBJ2-5, is as follows: EAGVTQSPTHLIKTRGQQATLRCSPISGHTSVYWYQQALGLGLQFLLWYDEGEERNRGNFPPRFSGRQFPNYSSELNVNALELEDSALYLCASSSSGGAVVTQYFGPGTRLLVL.

This CDR3 is CASSLDRGLAANEQFF. The CDR3, as DNA: TGTGCCAGCAGCTTAGATAGGGGACTAGCGGCTAATGAGCAGTTCTTC. The chain is built from TRBV11-3 and TRBJ2-1; 11 bases align to TRBD2. Looked up from germline, CDR1 is SGHNT and CDR2 is YENEEA. The CDR3 has 16 residues. The V segment lost 0 bases and the J segment 7 bases; nucleotides outside the gene matches: 5.